Listed here are 19 T cell receptor beta chains from one sample, sequenced in a study of blood T cell repertoires in COVID-19. TCRdb's table, derived via immunoSEQ multiplex PCR, lists solely in-frame clones and lacks some. The sample has 200,000 to 250,000 clones, around four fifths seen once. Specimen: PBMCs or T cells enriched from blood (not recorded which). The receptors here all came from a woman aged 45-60 years who had been exposed to COVID-19.

This rearrangement joins TRBV24-1 to TRBJ1-2; weak D call: TRBD1 (6 bases). Deletions cut 1 base from V and 2 bases from J, with 13 bases between. Germline V gene data show CDR1 as KGHDR and CDR2 as SFDVKD. The CDR3 covers 16 residues. CDR3 in DNA: TGTGCCACCAGTGATTTAAAGGCAGGGGCAAACTATGGCTACACCTTC. It encodes CATSDLKAGANYGYTF.

V usage is TRBV24-1 and J usage is TRBJ1-2; 11 bases line up with TRBD1. Per germline, CDR1 KGHDR and CDR2 SFDVKD. V dropped 4 bases and J dropped 5; count of bases not matched to a gene: 5. CDR3 length: 15 residues. The CDR3 spells CATSEGDRGVYGYTF. The CDR3 DNA is TGTGCCACCAGTGAGGGGGACAGGGGGGTTTATGGCTACACCTTC.

This clone appeared a few times. The rearrangement links TRBV28 to TRBJ1-1; no reliable D call. CDR1 and CDR2 from the germline V gene are MDHEN and SYDVKM. The CDR3 has 15 amino acids. V lost 8 bases and J 0 bases, leaving 16 bases between the germline ends. The CDR3 loop reads CASGSPRPMNTEAFF. CDR3 coding DNA: TGTGCCAGCGGGAGCCCCAGACCCATGAACACTGAAGCTTTCTTT.

The V and J genes are TRBV19 and TRBJ1-3; D gene uncertain. Germline assignment: CDR1 LNHDA and CDR2 SQIVND (reference sequence). Trimming cost V 5 bases and J 0 bases, with 8 bases left between them. The CDR3 covers 14 residues. The CDR3 coding sequence is TGTGCCAGTAGTGTCGACTACTCTGGAAACACCATATATTTT. Its protein is CASSVDYSGNTIYF. The whole variable domain, remainder taken from reference TRBV19 and TRBJ1-3, is DGGITQSPKYLFRKEGQNVTLSCEQNLNHDAMYWYRQDPGQGLRLIYYSQIVNDFQKGDIAEGYSVSREKKESFPLTVTSAQKNPTAFYLCASSVDYSGNTIYFGEGSWLTVV.

The chain joins TRBV7-8 to TRBJ1-1, with a tentative D call TRBD1 (5 bases). The CDR3 is 18 residues long. Between the trimmed V and J ends, which lost 1 base and 4 bases, there was a span of 22 bases. CDR1 is SGHVS, CDR2 FQNEAQ, per germline. In DNA form, the CDR3 reads TGTGCCAGCAGCTTAGATCCGAGTGGGTTCGGGGGTAGCACTGAAGCTTTCTTT. Protein product: CASSLDPSGFGGSTEAFF.

A remark on this clone: An end of the junction differs from the germline gene, which may be a read error. The rearrangement links TRBV28 to TRBJ1-2, with D possibly being TRBD1 (6 bases). The CDR3 length is 12 residues. CDR1 MDHEN and CDR2 SYDVKM come from the germline V gene. In DNA form, the CDR3 reads TGTGCCAGCAGTTCTCGGACAGCCCGATTCCCATTC. Translated: CASSSRTARFPF.

This clone was detected only once. The V and J genes are TRBV7-2 and TRBJ1-1; D call uncertain. V was clipped by 1 base and J by 3 bases, with 12 bases between them. The germline gives CDR1 SGHTA, CDR2 FQGNSA. This CDR3 region has 15 residues. In DNA, the CDR3 is TGTGCCAGCAGCTTAGGACACCTTTTATACACTGAAGCTTTCTTT. Protein sequence: CASSLGHLLYTEAFF.

There are a few counts of this clone. The chain joins TRBV5-1 to TRBJ2-7; 10 bases are a match to TRBD2. The CDR3 is 15 residues long. The V gene's germline CDR1 is SGHRS and CDR2 YFSETQ. Germline trimming cut 4 bases from V and 2 bases from J; bases unmatched to any gene: 6. CDR3 nucleotide sequence: TGCGCCAGCAGCATGGGGACTAGCGTCACCTACGAGCAGTACTTC. Translation: CASSMGTSVTYEQYF.

This clone came up once. This CDR3 reads CATSESTLGYTF. The CDR3 DNA sequence: TGTGCCACCAGTGAATCGACTCTTGGCTACACCTTC. The rearrangement uses TRBV24-1 and TRBJ1-2, with D unresolved. Germline CDR1 is KGHDR and CDR2 is SFDVKD. This CDR3 contains 12 residues. Trimming removed 4 bases from V and 7 bases from J, with 9 bases in between.

This clone has ten or more counts. The rearrangement joins TRBV11-2 to TRBJ2-5, with D possibly matching TRBD1 (8 bases). The V end was cut by 5 bases, the J end by 0 bases, with 19 bases between. The germline CDR1 and CDR2 sequences are SGHAT and FQNNGV. The CDR3 has 17 amino acids. The CDR3 sequence is CASSRQGLAVYQETQYF. Here the CDR3 DNA reads TGTGCCAGCAGCCGACAGGGGCTAGCGGTGTACCAAGAGACCCAGTACTTC.

This clone was observed a few times. This chain joins TRBV2 and TRBJ2-7; TRBD2 is a possible D gene (5 bases). V lost 4 bases and J lost 7, with 11 bases in between. The CDR3 length is 12 residues. Germline CDR1 and CDR2: SNHLY and FYNNEI. The CDR3 spells CASSVRVGEQYF. CDR3 DNA: TGTGCCAGCAGTGTGAGGGTGGGGGAGCAGTACTTC.

The V call is TRBV30, the J call TRBJ1-4, with a possible D match to TRBD1 (6 bases). Germline CDR1 GTSNPN, CDR2 SVGIG (reference sequence). Trimming left V 6 bases short and J 2 bases short, with 10 bases between. The CDR3 has 13 amino acids. In nucleotides, the CDR3 is TGTGCCTGCGGCAGGGGCACTAATGAAAAACTGTTTTTT. Amino acid sequence: CACGRGTNEKLFF.

This rearrangement joins TRBV28 to TRBJ2-7; TRBD1 aligns across 9 bases. Germline V CDR1 and CDR2: MDHEN, SYDVKM. This CDR3 is built from 15 residues. The J segment lost 3 bases and the V segment lost 5 bases, leaving 8 bases of the junction unmatched. The CDR3 reads CASSGTGYDLYEQYF. In nucleotides, the CDR3 is TGTGCCAGCAGTGGGACAGGGTACGATCTCTACGAGCAGTACTTC.

The chain has TRBV19 and TRBJ1-1; D is perhaps TRBD1 (6 bases). The CDR3 has 13 amino acids. The V end lost 5 bases, the J end lost 4 bases, and 11 bases lay between the germline ends. Germline CDR1 and CDR2: LNHDA and SQIVND (reference sequence). The CDR3 is CASSSGQTTEAFF. CDR3 DNA sequence: TGTGCCAGTAGTTCGGGACAAACCACTGAAGCTTTCTTT.

The J gene is TRBJ2-5, the V gene TRBV19; D possibly corresponds to TRBD1 (6 bases). This CDR3 spans 15 amino acids. Trimming cost V 4 bases and J 2 bases, with 14 bases left between them. Germline CDR1 reads LNHDA; CDR2 reads SQIVND (reference sequence). The CDR3 region is CASSTVDSSQETQYF. CDR3 bases: TGTGCCAGTAGTACGGTGGACAGTTCACAAGAGACCCAGTACTTC.

This clone was recorded only once. The chain links TRBV6-5 to TRBJ1-1, with D possibly being TRBD1 (5 bases). Germline V gene sequence: CDR1 MNHEY, CDR2 SVGAGI. The length of the CDR3 is 14 residues. Trimming removed 6 bases from V and 5 bases from J, with 16 bases in between. CDR3 bases: TGTGCCAGCAGCTTAACGGGGGATGTGACTGAAGCTTTCTTT. Amino acid sequence: CASSLTGDVTEAFF.

This clone occurred once. The chain combines TRBV30 with TRBJ1-2; D possibly corresponds to TRBD1 (5 bases). Deletions cut 4 bases from V and 6 bases from J, with 15 bases between. Germline V lookup: CDR1 GTSNPN, CDR2 SVGIG (reference sequence). CDR3 length equals 13 residues. The CDR3 here is CAWTLQEVNGYTF. The CDR3 region has the DNA TGTGCCTGGACCCTACAGGAAGTGAATGGCTACACCTTC.

This chain joins TRBV6-2 or TRBV6-3 and TRBJ1-6, with a possible D match to TRBD1 (5 bases). The CDR3 consists of 12 residues. Looked up from germline, CDR1 is MNHEY and CDR2 is SVGEGT. V dropped 4 bases and J dropped 11 bases, with 9 bases sitting between them. The DNA for the CDR3 is TGTGCCAGCAGTTGGGGCGGTACACCCCTCCACTTT. Protein product: CASSWGGTPLHF.

V and J are TRBV27 and TRBJ2-6, with a possible D match to TRBD1 (7 bases). CDR3 length: 19 amino acids. V dropped 2 bases and J dropped 1 base, with 18 bases sitting between them. Germline V gene sequence: CDR1 MNHEY, CDR2 SMNVEV (reference sequence). CDR3 nucleotide sequence: TGTGCCAGCAGTTTAAACGCGGGACAGCCTATTTCTGGGGCCAACGTCCTGACTTTC. Its translation: CASSLNAGQPISGANVLTF.